A few counts support the clone carrying this T cell receptor (beta chain). These data originate in a study of metastatic and nonmetastatic thyroid tumors. The V end lost 2 bases, the J end lost 0 bases, and 5 bases lay between the germline ends. There are 15 residues in the CDR3. Germline values: CDR1 MRHNA, CDR2 SNTAGT. TCRdb re-called the PCR reads through MiXCR. The sample carries 12,000 or so clones, under 25% recorded once. No patient received treatment before thyroid surgery. The J gene is TRBJ2-6, the V gene TRBV6-4, with D possibly being TRBD2 (5 bases). This receptor was taken from a male donor with papillary thyroid cancer or a benign thyroid nodule (not recorded which). Some clones in this sample may be carry-over from other donors' samples. Sequencing was done on a sample of blood. CDR3 coding DNA: TGTGCCAGCAGTGACACTAGCTCTGGGGCCAACGTCCTGACTTTC. It encodes CASSDTSSGANVLTF.